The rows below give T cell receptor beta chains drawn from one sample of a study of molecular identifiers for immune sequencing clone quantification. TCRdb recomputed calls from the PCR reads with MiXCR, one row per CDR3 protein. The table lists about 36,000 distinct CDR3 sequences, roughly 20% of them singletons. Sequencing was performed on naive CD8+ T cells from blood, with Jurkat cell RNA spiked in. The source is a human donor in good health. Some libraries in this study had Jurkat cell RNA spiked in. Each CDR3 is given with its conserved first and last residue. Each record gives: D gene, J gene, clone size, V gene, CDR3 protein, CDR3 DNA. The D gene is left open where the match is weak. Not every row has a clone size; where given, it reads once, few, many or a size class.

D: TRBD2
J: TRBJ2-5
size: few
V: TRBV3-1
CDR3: CASSQGLAPETQYF
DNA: TGTGCCAGCAGCCAGGGACTAGCTCCGGAGACCCAGTACTTC

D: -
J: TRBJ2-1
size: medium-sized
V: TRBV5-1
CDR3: CASSFNNEQFF
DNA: TGCGCCAGCAGCTTTAACAATGAGCAGTTCTTC

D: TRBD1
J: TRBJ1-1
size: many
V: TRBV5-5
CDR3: CASSLDTGGVEAFF
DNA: TGTGCCAGCAGCTTGGATACAGGGGGAGTGGAAGCTTTCTTT

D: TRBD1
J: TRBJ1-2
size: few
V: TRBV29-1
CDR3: CSVEDSGQGVRGYGYTF
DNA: TGCAGCGTTGAAGATTCAGGACAGGGGGTCAGGGGATATGGCTACACCTTC

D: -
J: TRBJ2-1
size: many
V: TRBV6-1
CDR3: CASFNEQFF
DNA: TGTGCCAGCTTCAATGAGCAGTTCTTC

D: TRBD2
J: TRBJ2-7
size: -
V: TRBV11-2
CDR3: CASRNTLAGGPEQYF
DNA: TGTGCCAGCAGAAACACACTAGCGGGAGGGCCCGAGCAGTACTTC

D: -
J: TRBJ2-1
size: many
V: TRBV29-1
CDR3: CSVGRSSSYNEQFF
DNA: TGCAGCGTTGGTCGCTCGAGCTCCTACAATGAGCAGTTCTTC

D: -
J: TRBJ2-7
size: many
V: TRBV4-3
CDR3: CASSQEKEGFYEQYF
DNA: TGCGCCAGCAGCCAAGAGAAGGAAGGCTTCTACGAGCAGTACTTC

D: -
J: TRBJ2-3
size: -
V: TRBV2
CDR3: CASSEADPLWDTQYF
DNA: TGTGCCAGCAGTGAAGCTGATCCCCTTTGGGATACGCAGTATTTT

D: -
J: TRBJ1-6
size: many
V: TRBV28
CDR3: CASSISLGDYNSPLHF
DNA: TGTGCCAGCAGTATCTCCTTGGGTGACTATAATTCACCCCTCCACTTT

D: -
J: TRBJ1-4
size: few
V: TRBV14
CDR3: CASSQDDAEKLFF
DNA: TGTGCCAGCAGCCAAGATGATGCAGAAAAACTGTTTTTT

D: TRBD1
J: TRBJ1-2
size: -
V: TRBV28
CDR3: CANRALRGLGYTF
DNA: TGTGCCAACAGGGCGCTCAGGGGGCTTGGCTACACCTTC

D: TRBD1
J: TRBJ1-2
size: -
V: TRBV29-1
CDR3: CSVAQYTGVIGYTF
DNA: TGCAGCGTCGCTCAATACACAGGGGTGATTGGCTACACCTTC

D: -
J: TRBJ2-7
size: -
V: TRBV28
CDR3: CASSLGGFEQYF
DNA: TGTGCCAGCAGTCTAGGGGGTTTCGAGCAGTACTTC

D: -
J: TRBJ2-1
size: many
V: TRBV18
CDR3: CASSPSESSYNEQFF
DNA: TGTGCCAGCTCACCCTCGGAGAGCTCCTACAATGAGCAGTTCTTC

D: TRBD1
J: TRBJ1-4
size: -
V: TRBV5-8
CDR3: CASSLGQAPAEKLFF
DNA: TGTGCCAGCAGCCTAGGACAGGCCCCCGCTGAAAAACTGTTTTTT

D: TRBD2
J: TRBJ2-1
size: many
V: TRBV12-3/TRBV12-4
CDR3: CASSLLGLAGGRAYNEQFF
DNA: TGTGCCAGCAGCCTCTTAGGACTAGCGGGAGGTAGGGCCTACAATGAGCAGTTCTTC

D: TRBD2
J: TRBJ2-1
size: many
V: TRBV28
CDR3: CASNSPGAGERNEQFF
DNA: TGTGCCAGCAACTCCCCGGGAGCGGGAGAAAGGAATGAGCAGTTCTTC

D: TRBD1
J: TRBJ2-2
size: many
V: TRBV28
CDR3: CASSSLTGQGTRELFF
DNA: TGTGCCAGCAGTTCCCTTACCGGACAGGGCACCAGGGAGCTGTTTTTT

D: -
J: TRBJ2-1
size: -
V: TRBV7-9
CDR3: CASGGLISHEQFF
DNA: TGTGCCAGCGGCGGACTAATAAGCCATGAGCAGTTCTTC

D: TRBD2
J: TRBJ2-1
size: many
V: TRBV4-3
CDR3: CASSPRDYPYNEQFF
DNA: TGCGCCAGCAGCCCCCGGGACTACCCCTACAATGAGCAGTTCTTC

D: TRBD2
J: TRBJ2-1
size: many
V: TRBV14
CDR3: CASSLTGAGDEQFF
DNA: TGTGCCAGCAGCCTAACGGGAGCGGGGGATGAGCAGTTCTTC

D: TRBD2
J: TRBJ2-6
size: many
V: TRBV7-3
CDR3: CASSPKLAGSPSGANVLTF
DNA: TGTGCCAGCAGCCCAAAACTAGCGGGGAGCCCCTCTGGGGCCAACGTCCTGACTTTC

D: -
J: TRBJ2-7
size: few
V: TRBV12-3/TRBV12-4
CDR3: CASSPGVGTYEQYF
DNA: TGTGCCAGCAGCCCGGGGGTCGGGACCTACGAGCAGTACTTC

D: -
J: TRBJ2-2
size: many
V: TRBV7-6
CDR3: CASSLVGQGNTGELFF
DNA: TGTGCCAGCAGCTTAGTAGGCCAGGGAAACACCGGGGAGCTGTTTTTT

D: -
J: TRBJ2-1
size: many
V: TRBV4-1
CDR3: CASSQDVGGGNEQFF
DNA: TGCGCCAGCAGCCAAGATGTGGGGGGAGGCAATGAGCAGTTCTTC

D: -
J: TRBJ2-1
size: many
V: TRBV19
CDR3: CASSINGPNEQFF
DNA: TGTGCCAGTAGTATTAATGGGCCCAATGAGCAGTTCTTC

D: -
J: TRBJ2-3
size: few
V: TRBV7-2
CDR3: CASSRATDTQYF
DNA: TGTGCCAGCAGCCGGGCCACAGATACGCAGTATTTT

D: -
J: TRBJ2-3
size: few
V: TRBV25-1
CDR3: CASSEYRQGTDTQYF
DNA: TGTGCCAGCAGTGAATATCGGCAGGGTACTGATACGCAGTATTTT

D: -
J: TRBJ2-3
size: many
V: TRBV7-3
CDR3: CASSPRTSDTQYF
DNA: TGTGCCAGCAGCCCGAGAACGTCAGATACGCAGTATTTT

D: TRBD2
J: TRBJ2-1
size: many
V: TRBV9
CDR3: CASSVATREGRGNEQFF
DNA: TGTGCCAGCAGCGTAGCTACCCGGGAGGGCCGTGGTAATGAGCAGTTCTTC

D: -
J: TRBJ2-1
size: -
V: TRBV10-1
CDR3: CASSDGGRPLF
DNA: TGCGCCAGCAGTGATGGGGGAAGGCCGCTCTTC

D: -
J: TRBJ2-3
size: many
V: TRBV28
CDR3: CASSPVGTDTQYF
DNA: TGTGCCAGCAGCCCCGTGGGCACAGATACGCAGTATTTT

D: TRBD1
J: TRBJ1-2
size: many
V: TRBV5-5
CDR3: CASSHFNRGHGYTF
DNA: TGTGCCAGCAGCCATTTCAACAGGGGGCATGGCTACACCTTC

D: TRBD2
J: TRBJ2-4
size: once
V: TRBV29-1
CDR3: CSAETSGENIQYF
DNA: TGCAGCGCCGAAACTAGCGGGGAAAACATTCAGTACTTC

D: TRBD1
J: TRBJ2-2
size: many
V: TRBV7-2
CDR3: CASSLVGLGGQGHTGELFF
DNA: TGTGCCAGCAGCTTAGTAGGGCTTGGTGGACAGGGTCACACCGGGGAGCTGTTTTTT

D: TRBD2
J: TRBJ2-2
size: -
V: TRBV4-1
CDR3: CASSQRLADTGELFF
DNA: TGCGCCAGCAGCCAAAGGCTAGCGGACACCGGGGAGCTGTTTTTT

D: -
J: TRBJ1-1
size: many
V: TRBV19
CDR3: CASSQGTGTEAFF
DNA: TGTGCCAGTAGTCAGGGAACGGGCACTGAAGCTTTCTTT

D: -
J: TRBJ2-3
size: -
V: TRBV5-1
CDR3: CASSSVPEGLDTQYF
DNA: TGCGCCAGCAGCTCAGTCCCTGAGGGTTTGGATACGCAGTATTTT

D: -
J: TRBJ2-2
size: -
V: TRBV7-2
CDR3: CARTDGNTGELFF
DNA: TGTGCCAGGACGGACGGGAACACCGGGGAGCTGTTTTTT

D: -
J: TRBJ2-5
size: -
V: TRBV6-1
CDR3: CASSDGKLSQETQYF
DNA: TGTGCCAGCAGTGATGGCAAGCTGAGTCAAGAGACCCAGTACTTC

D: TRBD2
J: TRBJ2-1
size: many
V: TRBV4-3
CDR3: CASSQGAGGYNEQFF
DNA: TGCGCCAGCAGCCAGGGAGCGGGAGGTTACAATGAGCAGTTCTTC

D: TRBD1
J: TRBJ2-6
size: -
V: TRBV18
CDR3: CASSPTLWTGAPSGANVLTF
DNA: TGTGCCAGCTCACCGACCCTATGGACAGGAGCTCCCTCTGGGGCCAACGTCCTGACTTTC